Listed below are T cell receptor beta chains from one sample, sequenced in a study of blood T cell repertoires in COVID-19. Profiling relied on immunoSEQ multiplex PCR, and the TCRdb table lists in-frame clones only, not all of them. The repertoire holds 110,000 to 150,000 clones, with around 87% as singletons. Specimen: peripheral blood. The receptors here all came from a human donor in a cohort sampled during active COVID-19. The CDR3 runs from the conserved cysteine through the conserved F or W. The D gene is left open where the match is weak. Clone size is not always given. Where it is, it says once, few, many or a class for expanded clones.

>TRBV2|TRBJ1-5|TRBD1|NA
CASSGQGARQYSNQPQHF
TGTGCCAGCAGCGGACAGGGTGCACGCCAATATAGCAATCAGCCCCAGCATTTT
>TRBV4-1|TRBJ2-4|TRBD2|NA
CASSQGLAGGPAKNIQYF
TGCGCCAGCAGCCAGGGACTAGCGGGGGGGCCGGCCAAAAACATTCAGTACTTC
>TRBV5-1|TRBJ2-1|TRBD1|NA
CASRGQGYNEQFF
TGCGCCAGCAGAGGACAGGGATACAATGAGCAGTTCTTC
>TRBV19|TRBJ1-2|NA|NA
CASSKWGTPNYGYTF
TGTGCCAGTAGTAAGTGGGGGACTCCTAACTATGGCTACACCTTC
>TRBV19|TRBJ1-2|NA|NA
CASRPGGGVGYGYTF
TGTGCCAGTAGGCCGGGGGGGGGAGTCGGCTATGGCTACACCTTC
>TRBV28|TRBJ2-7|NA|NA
CASSPLHNEQYF
TGTGCCAGCAGTCCCCTTCACAACGAGCAGTACTTC
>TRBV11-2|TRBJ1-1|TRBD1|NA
CASSYRGTGRNTEAFF
TGTGCCAGCAGTTACCGAGGGACAGGCAGGAATACTGAAGCTTTCTTT
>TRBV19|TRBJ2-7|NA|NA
CASSISPTYEQYF
TGTGCCAGTAGTATTAGCCCCACGTACGAGCAGTACTTC
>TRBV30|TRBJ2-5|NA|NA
CAWSAGHLRTQYF
TGTGCCTGGAGTGCAGGACACCTAAGGACCCAGTACTTC
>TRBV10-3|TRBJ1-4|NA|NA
CAIRGANEKLFF
TGTGCCATCAGGGGGGCCAATGAAAAACTGTTTTTT
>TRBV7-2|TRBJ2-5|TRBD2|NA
CASRETSGRFETQYF
TGTGCCAGCAGGGAGACTAGCGGGAGATTCGAGACCCAGTACTTC
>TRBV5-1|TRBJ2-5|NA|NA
CASRSRPREETQYF
TGCGCCAGCAGATCTCGCCCTCGGGAGGAGACCCAGTACTTC
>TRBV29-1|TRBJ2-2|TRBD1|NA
CSVVMGRGRVTGELFF
TGCAGCGTTGTTATGGGAAGGGGGCGCGTCACCGGGGAGCTGTTTTTT
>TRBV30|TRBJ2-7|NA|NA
CAWSGGRSYEQYF
TGTGCCTGGAGTGGGGGCAGGTCCTACGAGCAGTACTTC
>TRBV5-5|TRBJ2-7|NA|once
CARTKKRPMNYEQYF
TGTGCCAGGACGAAAAAGCGTCCAATGAACTACGAGCAGTACTTC
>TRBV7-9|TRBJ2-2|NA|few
CASSPSRYGELFF
TGTGCCAGCAGCCCCTCACGGTACGGGGAGCTGTTTTTT
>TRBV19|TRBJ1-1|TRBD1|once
CASSSKTGFTEAFF
TGTGCCAGTAGTTCCAAGACAGGGTTCACTGAAGCTTTCTTT
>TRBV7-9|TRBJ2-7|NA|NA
CASSLDPSPWHEQYF
TGTGCCAGCAGCTTAGATCCCAGTCCTTGGCACGAGCAGTACTTC
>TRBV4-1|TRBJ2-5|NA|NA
CASSQDLGGGWEETQYF
TGCGCCAGCAGCCAAGATTTGGGGGGGGGCTGGGAGGAGACCCAGTACTTC
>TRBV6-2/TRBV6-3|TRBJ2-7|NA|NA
CASSYGGGAWSYEQYF
TGTGCCAGCAGTTACGGAGGGGGCGCATGGTCCTACGAGCAGTACTTC
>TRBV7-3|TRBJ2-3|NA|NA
CASGEADTQYF
TGTGCCAGCGGGGAGGCAGATACGCAGTATTTT
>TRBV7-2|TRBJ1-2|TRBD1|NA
CASSATGTGAGANYGYTF
TGTGCCAGCAGCGCGACCGGGACAGGGGCCGGTGCTAACTATGGCTACACCTTC
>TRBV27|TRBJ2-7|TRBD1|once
CASSFSGQGPSYEQYF
TGTGCCAGCAGTTTCTCCGGACAGGGGCCCTCCTACGAGCAGTACTTC
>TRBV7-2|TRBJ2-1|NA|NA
CASSLGHRLGPSSYNEQFF
TGTGCCAGCAGCTTAGGCCATCGACTAGGCCCTAGTTCCTACAATGAGCAGTTCTTC
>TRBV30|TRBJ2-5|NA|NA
CAWRLPPETQYF
TGTGCCTGGAGACTCCCCCCGGAGACCCAGTACTTC
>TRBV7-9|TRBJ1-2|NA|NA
CASSPGYSNYGYTF
TGTGCCAGCAGCCCAGGGTACTCTAACTATGGCTACACCTTC
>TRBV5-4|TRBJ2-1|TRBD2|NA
CASSPGLAGLAYNEQFF
TGTGCCAGCAGCCCGGGACTAGCGGGGTTAGCCTACAATGAGCAGTTCTTC
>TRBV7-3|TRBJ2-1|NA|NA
CASSLEAGLSYNEQFF
TGTGCCAGCAGCTTAGAAGCGGGCCTTTCCTACAATGAGCAGTTCTTC
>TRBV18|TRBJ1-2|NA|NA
CASSPSGWLGYTF
TGTGCCAGCTCACCATCGGGGTGGCTAGGCTACACCTTC
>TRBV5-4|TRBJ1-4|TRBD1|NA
CASSSGTGGPRNEKLFF
TGTGCCAGCAGCTCCGGGACAGGGGGCCCAAGAAATGAAAAACTGTTTTTT
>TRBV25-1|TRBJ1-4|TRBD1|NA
CASSDWDRGREKLFF
TGTGCCAGCAGTGATTGGGACAGGGGTAGAGAAAAACTGTTTTTT
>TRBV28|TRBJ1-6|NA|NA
CASSLDSSYNSPLHF
TGTGCCAGCAGTTTAGACAGCTCCTATAATTCACCCCTCCACTTT
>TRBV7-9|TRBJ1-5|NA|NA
CASRRDNQPQHF
TGTGCCAGCAGACGGGACAATCAGCCCCAGCATTTT
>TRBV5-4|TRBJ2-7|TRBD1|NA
CASSTLDRDRYYEQYF
TGTGCCAGCAGCACTCTTGATCGGGACAGGTATTACGAGCAGTACTTC
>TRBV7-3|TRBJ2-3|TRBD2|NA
CASSLGLGGTDTQYF
TGTGCCAGCAGCTTGGGACTAGGGGGCACAGATACGCAGTATTTT
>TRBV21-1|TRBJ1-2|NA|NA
CASSKGGGGGYTF
TGTGCCAGCAGCAAAGGGGGCGGTGGTGGCTACACCTTC
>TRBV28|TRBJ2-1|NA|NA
CATELGGYNEQFF
TGTGCCACCGAGTTAGGGGGATACAATGAGCAGTTCTTC
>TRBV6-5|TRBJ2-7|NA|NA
CASRVTGPRDYEQYF
TGTGCCAGCAGAGTGACCGGGCCCAGGGACTACGAGCAGTACTTC
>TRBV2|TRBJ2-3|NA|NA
CASSEYRADTQYF
TGTGCCAGCAGTGAATACCGGGCAGATACGCAGTATTTT
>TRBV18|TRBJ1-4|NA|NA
CASSADTTGEKLFF
TGTGCCAGCTCAGCAGACACCACAGGGGAAAAACTGTTTTTT
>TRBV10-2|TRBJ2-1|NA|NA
CASSESGEYYNEQFF
TGCGCCAGCAGTGAGTCAGGGGAATACTACAATGAGCAGTTCTTC
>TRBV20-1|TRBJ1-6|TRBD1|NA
CSATDRGRGSSYNSPLHF
TGCAGTGCTACTGACAGGGGCCGAGGGAGCTCCTATAATTCACCCCTCCACTTT
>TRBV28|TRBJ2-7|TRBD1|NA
CASWMTGFDEQYF
TGTGCCAGCTGGATGACAGGGTTCGACGAGCAGTACTTC